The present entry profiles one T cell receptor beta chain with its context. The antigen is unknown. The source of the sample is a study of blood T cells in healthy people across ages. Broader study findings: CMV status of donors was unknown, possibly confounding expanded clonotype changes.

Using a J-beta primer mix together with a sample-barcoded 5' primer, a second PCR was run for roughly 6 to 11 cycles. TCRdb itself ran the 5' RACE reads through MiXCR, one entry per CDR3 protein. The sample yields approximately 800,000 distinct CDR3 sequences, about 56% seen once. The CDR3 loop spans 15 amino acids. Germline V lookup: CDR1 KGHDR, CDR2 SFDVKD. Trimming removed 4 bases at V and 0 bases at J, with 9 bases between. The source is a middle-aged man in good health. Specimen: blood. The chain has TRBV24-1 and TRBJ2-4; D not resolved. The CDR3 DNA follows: TGTGCCACCAGTGACTCACAGTTAGCCAAAAACATTCAGTACTTC. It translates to CATSDSQLAKNIQYF.